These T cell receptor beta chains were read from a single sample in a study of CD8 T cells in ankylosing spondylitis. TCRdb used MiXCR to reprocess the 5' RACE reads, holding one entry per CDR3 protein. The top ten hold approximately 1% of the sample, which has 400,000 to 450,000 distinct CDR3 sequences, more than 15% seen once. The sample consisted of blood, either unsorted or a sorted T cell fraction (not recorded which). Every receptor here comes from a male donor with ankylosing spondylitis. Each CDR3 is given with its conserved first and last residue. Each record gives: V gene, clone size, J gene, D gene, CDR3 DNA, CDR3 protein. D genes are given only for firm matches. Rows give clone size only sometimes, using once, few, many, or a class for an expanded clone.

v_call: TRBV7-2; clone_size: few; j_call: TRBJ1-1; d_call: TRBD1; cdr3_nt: TGTGCCAGCACCGAGGACAGGGTGGTGGGCACTGAAGCTTTCTTT; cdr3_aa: CASTEDRVVGTEAFF
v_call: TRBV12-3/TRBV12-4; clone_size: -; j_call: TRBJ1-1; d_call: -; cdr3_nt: TGTGCCAGCACCCAATACCCGAACACTGAAGCTTTCTTT; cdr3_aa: CASTQYPNTEAFF
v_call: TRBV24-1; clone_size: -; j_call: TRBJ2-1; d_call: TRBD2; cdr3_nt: TGTGCCACCAGTGACAATAGCGGGGGGGCTCATGAGCAGTTCTTC; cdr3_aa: CATSDNSGGAHEQFF
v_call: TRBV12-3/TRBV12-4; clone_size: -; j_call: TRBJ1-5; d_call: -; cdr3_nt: TGTGCCAGCAGTTTATCCGGGCGATCCAATCAGCCCCAGCATTTT; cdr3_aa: CASSLSGRSNQPQHF
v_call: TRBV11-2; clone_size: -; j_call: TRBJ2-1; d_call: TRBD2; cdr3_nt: TGTGCCAGCAGTTTAAAGAGCGGGAGGAGTTCCTACAATGAGCAGTTCTTC; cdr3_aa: CASSLKSGRSSYNEQFF
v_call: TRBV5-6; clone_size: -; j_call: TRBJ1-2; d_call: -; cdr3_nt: TGTGCCAGCTACACCGGGACACAACAACATGGCTACACCTTC; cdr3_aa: CASYTGTQQHGYTF
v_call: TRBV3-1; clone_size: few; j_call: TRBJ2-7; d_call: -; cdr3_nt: TGTGCCAGCAGCGGGAGTTTGGGCATTTACTACGAGCAGTACTTC; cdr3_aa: CASSGSLGIYYEQYF
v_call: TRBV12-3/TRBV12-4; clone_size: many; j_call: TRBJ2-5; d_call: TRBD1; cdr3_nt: TGTGCCAGCAGTTGGCTACAGGGGCTGGGGGAGACCCAGTACTTC; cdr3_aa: CASSWLQGLGETQYF
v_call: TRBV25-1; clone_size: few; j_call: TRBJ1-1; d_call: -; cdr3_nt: TGTGCCAGCAGTGAGGCTGGACAGACGAACACTGAAGCTTTCTTT; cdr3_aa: CASSEAGQTNTEAFF
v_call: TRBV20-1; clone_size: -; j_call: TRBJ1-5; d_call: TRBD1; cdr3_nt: TGCAGTGCCCGGACAGGGGGCCGCAATCAGCCCCAGCATTTT; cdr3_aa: CSARTGGRNQPQHF
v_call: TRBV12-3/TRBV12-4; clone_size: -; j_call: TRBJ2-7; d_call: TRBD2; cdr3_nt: TGTGCCAGCGGGGCGGGAGCGTACTACGAGCAGTACTTC; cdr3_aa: CASGAGAYYEQYF
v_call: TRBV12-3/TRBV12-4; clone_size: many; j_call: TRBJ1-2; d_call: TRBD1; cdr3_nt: TGTGCCAGCAGATACCACAGGGGTTTCAGCTATGGCTACACCTTC; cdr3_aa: CASRYHRGFSYGYTF
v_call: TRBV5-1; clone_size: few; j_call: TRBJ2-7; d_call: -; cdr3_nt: TGCGCCAGCAGCTTGATAGCCTCCTACGAGCAGTACTTC; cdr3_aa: CASSLIASYEQYF
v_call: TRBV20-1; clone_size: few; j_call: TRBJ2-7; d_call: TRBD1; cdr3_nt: TGCAGTGCTAGACGAGGACAGGGGTCCTACGAGCAGTACTTC; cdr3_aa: CSARRGQGSYEQYF